The subject of this entry is one TCR beta chain. Germline CDR1 SGHRS, CDR2 YFSETQ. V dropped 5 bases and J dropped 3 bases, with 15 bases sitting between them. This CDR3 region has 15 residues. The data originate from a study of blood T cell repertoires in COVID-19. Libraries were prepared by immunoSEQ multiplex PCR; TCRdb keeps only in-frame clonotypes and omits some of them. The sample shows over 200,000 clones, 65% to 90% of them seen only once. The chain has TRBV5-1 and TRBJ2-1; TRBD1 might be the D (6 bases). The sequence came from a man aged 18 to 35 who had recovered from COVID-19. The sequencing sample was made of PBMCs or T cells enriched from blood (not recorded which). CDR3: CASRMGWDNYNEQFF. CDR3 DNA: TGCGCCAGCAGAATGGGGTGGGACAACTACAATGAGCAGTTCTTC. Complete variable domain (other parts from reference TRBV5-1 and TRBJ2-1): KAGVTQTPRYLIKTRGQQVTLSCSPISGHRSVSWYQQTPGQGLQFLFEYFSETQRNKGNFPGRFSGRQFSNSRSEMNVSTLELGDSALYLCASRMGWDNYNEQFFGPGTRLTVL.